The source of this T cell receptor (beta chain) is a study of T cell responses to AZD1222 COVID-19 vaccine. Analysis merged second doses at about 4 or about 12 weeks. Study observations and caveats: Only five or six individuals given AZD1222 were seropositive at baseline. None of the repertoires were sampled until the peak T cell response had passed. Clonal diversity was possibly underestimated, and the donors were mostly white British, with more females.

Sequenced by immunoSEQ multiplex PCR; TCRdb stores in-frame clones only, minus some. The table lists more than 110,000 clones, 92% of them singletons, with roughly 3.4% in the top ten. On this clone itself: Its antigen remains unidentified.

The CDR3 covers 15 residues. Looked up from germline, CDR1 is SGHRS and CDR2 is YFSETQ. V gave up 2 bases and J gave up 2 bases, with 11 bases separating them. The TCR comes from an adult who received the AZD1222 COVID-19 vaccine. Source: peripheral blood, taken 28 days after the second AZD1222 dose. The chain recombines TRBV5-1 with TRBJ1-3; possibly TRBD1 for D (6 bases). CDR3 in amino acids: CASSFQGTTGNTIYF. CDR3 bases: TGCGCCAGCAGCTTCCAGGGGACAACTGGAAACACCATATATTTT.